This T cell receptor beta chain was recovered during a study of spatial heterogeneity in lung cancer. Study in general: Mean representation of each unique TCR and UMI combination in the raw reads exceeded ten occurrences.

TCRdb fed the 5' RACE reads into MiXCR, producing one record per CDR3 protein. The sample contains 45,000 to 55,000 distinct CDR3 sequences, roughly 5.7% of which appear only once. Stated time point: sample taken at primary tumor resection. Samples came from 65 to 75 TRACERx patients with untreated early-stage lung cancer. Whole RNA obtained from tumor, nontumor lung or frozen PBMC underwent sequencing without sorting. The receptor was derived from a male donor with early-stage non-small cell lung cancer. Material: PBMCs, obtained at surgery.

The CDR3 DNA reads TGCGCCAGCAGCATCGGACAGGGCACCGGGGAGCTGTTTTTT. It specifies CASSIGQGTGELFF. The gene calls are TRBV5-1 and TRBJ2-2; TRBD1 matches at 8 bases. The CDR3 totals 14 residues. Germline CDR1 is SGHRS and CDR2 is YFSETQ. Losses at the gene ends were 4 bases for V and 4 bases for J; bases not matched to a gene: 3.